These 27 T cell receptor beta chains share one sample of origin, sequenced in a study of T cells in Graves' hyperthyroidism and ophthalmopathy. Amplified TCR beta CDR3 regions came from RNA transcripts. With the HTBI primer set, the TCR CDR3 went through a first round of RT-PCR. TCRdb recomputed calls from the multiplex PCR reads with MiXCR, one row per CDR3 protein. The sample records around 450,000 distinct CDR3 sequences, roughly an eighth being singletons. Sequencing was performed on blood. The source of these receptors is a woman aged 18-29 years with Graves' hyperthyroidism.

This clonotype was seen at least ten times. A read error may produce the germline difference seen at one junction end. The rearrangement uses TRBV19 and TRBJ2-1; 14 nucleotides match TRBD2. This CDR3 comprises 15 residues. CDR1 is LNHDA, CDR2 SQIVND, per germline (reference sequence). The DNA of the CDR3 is TGTGCCAGCAGTACAGGACTAGCGGGAGGCAATGAGCAGTTCTTC. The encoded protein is CASSTGLAGGNEQFF.

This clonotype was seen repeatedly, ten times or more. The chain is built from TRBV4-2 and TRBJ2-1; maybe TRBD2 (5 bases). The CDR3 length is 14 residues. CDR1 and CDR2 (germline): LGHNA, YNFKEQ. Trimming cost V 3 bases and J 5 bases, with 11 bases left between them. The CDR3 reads CASSHSDSDNEQFF. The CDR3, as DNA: TGTGCCAGCAGCCACTCGGACTCAGACAATGAGCAGTTCTTC.

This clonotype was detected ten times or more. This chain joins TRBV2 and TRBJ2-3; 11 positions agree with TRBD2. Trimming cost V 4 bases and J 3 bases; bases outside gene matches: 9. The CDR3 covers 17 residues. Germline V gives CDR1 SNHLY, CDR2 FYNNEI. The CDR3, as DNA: TGTGCCAGCAGTGCCAGACTAGCGGGACTAGGGACAGATACGCAGTATTTT. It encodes CASSARLAGLGTDTQYF.

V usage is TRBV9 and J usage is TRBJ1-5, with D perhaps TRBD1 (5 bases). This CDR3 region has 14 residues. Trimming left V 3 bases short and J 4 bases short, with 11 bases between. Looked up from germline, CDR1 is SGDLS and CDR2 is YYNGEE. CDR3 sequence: CASSGGEGNQPQHF. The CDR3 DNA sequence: TGTGCCAGCAGCGGAGGCGAGGGGAATCAGCCCCAGCATTTT.

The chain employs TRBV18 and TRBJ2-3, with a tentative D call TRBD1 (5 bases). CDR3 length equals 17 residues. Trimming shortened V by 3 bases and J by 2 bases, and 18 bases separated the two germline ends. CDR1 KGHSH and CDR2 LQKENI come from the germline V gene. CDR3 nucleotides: TGTGCCAGCTCACCTAGACAGACCCTTTATTCCACAGATACGCAGTATTTT. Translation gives CASSPRQTLYSTDTQYF. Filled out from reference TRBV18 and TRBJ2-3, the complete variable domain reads NAGVMQNPRHLVRRRGQEARLRCSPMKGHSHVYWYRQLPEEGLKFMVYLQKENIIDESGMPKERFSAEFPKEGPSILRIQQVVRGDSAAYFCASSPRQTLYSTDTQYFGPGTRLTVL.

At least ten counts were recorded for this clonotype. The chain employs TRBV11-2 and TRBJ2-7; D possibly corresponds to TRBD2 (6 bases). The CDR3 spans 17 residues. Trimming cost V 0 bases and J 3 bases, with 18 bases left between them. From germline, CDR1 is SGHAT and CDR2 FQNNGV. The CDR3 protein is CASSLEASSGPFYEQYF. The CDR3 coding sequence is TGTGCCAGCAGCTTAGAAGCCTCGAGCGGGCCTTTCTACGAGCAGTACTTC.

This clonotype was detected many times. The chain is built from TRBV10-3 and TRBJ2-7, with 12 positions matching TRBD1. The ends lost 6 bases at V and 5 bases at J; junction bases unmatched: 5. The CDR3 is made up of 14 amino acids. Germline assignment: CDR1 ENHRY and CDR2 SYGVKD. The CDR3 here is CAIRGTGGRDEQYF. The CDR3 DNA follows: TGTGCCATCAGGGGGACAGGGGGCCGCGACGAGCAGTACTTC.

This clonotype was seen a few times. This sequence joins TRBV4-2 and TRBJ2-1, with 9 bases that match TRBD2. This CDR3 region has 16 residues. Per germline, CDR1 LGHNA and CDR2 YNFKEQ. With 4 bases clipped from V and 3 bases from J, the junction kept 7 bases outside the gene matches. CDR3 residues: CASSRPTSGYYNEQFF. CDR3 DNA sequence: TGTGCCAGCAGCCGCCCGACTAGCGGATACTACAATGAGCAGTTCTTC.

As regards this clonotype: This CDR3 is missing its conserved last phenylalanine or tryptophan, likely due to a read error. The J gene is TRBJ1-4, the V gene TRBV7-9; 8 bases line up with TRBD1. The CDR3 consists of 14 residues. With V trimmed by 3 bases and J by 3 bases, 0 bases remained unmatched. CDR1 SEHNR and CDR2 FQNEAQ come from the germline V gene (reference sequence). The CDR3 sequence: CASSLDRANEKLFS. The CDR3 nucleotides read TGTGCCAGCAGCTTGGACAGGGCTAATGAAAAACTGTTTTCT.

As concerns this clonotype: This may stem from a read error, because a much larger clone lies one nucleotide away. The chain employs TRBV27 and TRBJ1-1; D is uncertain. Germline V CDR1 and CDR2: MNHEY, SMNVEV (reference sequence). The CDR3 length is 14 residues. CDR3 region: CAGSLEGSNTEAFF. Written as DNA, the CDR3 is TGTGCCGGCAGTTTGGAGGGATCGAACACTGAAGCTTTCTTT.

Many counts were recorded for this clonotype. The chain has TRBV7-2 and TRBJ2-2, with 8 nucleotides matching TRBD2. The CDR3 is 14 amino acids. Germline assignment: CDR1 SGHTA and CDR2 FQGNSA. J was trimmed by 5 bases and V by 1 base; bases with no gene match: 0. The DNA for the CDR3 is TGTGCCAGCAGCTTAGGACTAGCGACCGGGGAGCTGTTTTTT. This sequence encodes CASSLGLATGELFF.

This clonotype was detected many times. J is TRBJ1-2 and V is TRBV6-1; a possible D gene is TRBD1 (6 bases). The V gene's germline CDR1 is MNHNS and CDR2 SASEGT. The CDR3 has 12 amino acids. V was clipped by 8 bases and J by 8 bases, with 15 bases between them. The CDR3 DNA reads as TGTGCCAGCCTATCAGGGGTTGGGGGCTACACCTTC. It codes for CASLSGVGGYTF.

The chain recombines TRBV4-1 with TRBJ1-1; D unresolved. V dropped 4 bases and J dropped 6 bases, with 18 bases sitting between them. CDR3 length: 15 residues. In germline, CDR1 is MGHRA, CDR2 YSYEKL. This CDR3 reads CASSRERGSWSEAFF. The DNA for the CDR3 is TGCGCCAGCAGCCGTGAGCGGGGAAGTTGGTCTGAAGCTTTCTTT.

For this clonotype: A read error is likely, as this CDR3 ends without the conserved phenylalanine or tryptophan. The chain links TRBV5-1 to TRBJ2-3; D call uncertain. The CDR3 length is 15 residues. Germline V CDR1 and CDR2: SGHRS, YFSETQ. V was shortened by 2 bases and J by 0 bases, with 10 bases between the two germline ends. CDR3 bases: TGCGCCAGCAGCTTACAGCGATCTAGCACAGATACGCAGTATCTT. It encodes CASSLQRSSTDTQYL.

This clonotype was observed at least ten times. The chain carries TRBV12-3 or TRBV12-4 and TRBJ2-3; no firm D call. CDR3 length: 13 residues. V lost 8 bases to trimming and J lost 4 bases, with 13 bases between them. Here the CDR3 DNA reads TGTGCCAGCTTTTCAAGGCGTGCAGATACGCAGTATTTT. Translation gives CASFSRRADTQYF.

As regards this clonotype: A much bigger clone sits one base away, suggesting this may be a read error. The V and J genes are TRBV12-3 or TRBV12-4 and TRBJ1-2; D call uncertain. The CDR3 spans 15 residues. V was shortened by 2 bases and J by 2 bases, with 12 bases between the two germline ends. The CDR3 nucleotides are TGTGCCAGCAGTTTATCCGGACCTCTAAACTATGGCTACACCTTC. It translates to CASSLSGPLNYGYTF.

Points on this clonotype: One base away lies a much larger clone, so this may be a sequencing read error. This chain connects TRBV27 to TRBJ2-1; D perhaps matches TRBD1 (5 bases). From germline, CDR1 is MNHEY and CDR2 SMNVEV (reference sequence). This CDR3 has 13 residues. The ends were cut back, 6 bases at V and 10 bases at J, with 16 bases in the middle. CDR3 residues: CASRESGWGEQFF. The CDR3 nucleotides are TGTGCCAGCAGGGAGTCAGGGTGGGGAGAGCAGTTCTTC.

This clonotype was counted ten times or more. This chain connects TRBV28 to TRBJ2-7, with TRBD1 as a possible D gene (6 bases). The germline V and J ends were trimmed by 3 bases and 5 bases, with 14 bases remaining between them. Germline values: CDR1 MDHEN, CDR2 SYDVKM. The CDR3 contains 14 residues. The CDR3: CASSLSGALDEQYF. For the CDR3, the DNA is TGTGCCAGCAGTTTGTCAGGGGCATTGGACGAGCAGTACTTC. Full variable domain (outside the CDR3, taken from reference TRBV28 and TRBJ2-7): DVKVTQSSRYLVKRTGEKVFLECVQDMDHENMFWYRQDPGLGLRLIYFSYDVKMKEKGDIPEGYSVSREKKERFSLILESASTNQTSMYLCASSLSGALDEQYFGPGTRLTVT.

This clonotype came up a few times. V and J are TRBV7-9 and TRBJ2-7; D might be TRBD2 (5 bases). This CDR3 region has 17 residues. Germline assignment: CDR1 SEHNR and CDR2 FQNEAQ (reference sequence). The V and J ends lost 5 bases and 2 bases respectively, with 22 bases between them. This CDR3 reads CASSPHRVEGRTYEQYF. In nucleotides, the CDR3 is TGTGCCAGCAGCCCCCACCGGGTTGAGGGTAGGACCTACGAGCAGTACTTC.

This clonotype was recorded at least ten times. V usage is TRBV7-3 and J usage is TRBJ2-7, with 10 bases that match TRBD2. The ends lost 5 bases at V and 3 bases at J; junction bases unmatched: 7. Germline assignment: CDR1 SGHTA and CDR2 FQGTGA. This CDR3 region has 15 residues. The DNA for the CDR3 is TGTGCCAGCAGCCAGGGGGTAGCGGGAGGCTACGAGCAGTACTTC. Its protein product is CASSQGVAGGYEQYF.

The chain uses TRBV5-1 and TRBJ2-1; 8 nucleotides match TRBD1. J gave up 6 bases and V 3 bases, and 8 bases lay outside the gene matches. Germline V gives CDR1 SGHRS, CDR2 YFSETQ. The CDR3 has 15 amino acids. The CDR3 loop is CASSWAGTGANEQFF. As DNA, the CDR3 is TGCGCCAGCAGCTGGGCCGGGACAGGAGCCAATGAGCAGTTCTTC.

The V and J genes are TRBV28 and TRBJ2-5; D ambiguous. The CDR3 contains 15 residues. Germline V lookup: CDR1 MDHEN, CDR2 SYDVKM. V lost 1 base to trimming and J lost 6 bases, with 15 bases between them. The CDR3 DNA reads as TGTGCCAGCAGTTTATTGAGGTCTAGAATACAGACCCAGTACTTC. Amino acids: CASSLLRSRIQTQYF. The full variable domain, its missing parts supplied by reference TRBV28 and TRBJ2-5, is DVKVTQSSRYLVKRTGEKVFLECVQDMDHENMFWYRQDPGLGLRLIYFSYDVKMKEKGDIPEGYSVSREKKERFSLILESASTNQTSMYLCASSLLRSRIQTQYFGPGTRLLVL.

In nucleotides, the CDR3 is TGTGCCAGTAGTGTCGCGGTAGTGGGGAGTTCACCCCTCCACTTT. Its protein is CASSVAVVGSSPLHF. J is TRBJ1-6 and V is TRBV19; D gene unclear. V was pared by 5 bases and J by 9 bases, with 17 bases between. CDR1 is LNHDA and CDR2 is SQIVND in the germline V gene (reference sequence). The CDR3 spans 15 residues. Combining the CDR3 with reference TRBV19 and TRBJ1-6 gives the whole variable domain DGGITQSPKYLFRKEGQNVTLSCEQNLNHDAMYWYRQDPGQGLRLIYYSQIVNDFQKGDIAEGYSVSREKKESFPLTVTSAQKNPTAFYLCASSVAVVGSSPLHFGNGTRLTVT.

CDR3 DNA: TGTGCCAGCAGCGTAGGGGTAGGACAGATCTCACCCCTCCACTTT. The encoded protein is CASSVGVGQISPLHF. V gene TRBV9 combines with J gene TRBJ1-6, with D perhaps TRBD1 (6 bases). The germline V gene has CDR1 SGDLS and CDR2 YYNGEE. The CDR3 sequence is 15 residues long. Trimming shortened V by 0 bases and J by 10 bases, and 14 bases separated the two germline ends.

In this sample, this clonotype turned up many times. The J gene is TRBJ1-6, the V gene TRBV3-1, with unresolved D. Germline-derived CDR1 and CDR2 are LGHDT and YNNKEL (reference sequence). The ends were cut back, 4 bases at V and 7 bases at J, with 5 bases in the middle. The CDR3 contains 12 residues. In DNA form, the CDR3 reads TGTGCCAGCAGCCGCTCAAATTCACCCCTCCACTTT. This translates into CASSRSNSPLHF. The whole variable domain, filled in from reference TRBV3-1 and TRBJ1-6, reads DTAVSQTPKYLVTQMGNDKSIKCEQNLGHDTMYWYKQDSKKFLKIMFSYNNKELIINETVPNRFSPKSPDKAHLNLHINSLELGDSAVYFCASSRSNSPLHFGNGTRLTVT.

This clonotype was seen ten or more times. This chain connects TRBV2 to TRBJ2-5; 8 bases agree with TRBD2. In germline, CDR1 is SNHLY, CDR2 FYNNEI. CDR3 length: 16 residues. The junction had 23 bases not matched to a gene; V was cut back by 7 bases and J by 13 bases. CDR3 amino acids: CASIGAIAGPSRRVYF. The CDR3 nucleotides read TGTGCCAGCATTGGAGCGATAGCGGGGCCCTCCCGGCGGGTGTACTTC.

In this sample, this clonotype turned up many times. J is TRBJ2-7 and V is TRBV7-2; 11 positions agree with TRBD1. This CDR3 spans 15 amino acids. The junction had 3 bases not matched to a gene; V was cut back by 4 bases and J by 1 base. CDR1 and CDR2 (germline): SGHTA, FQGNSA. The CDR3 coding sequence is TGTGCCAGCAGCTCCTGGGACAGGGGGTCCTACGAGCAGTACTTC. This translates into CASSSWDRGSYEQYF. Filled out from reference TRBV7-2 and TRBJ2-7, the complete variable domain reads GAGVSQSPSNKVTEKGKDVELRCDPISGHTALYWYRQSLGQGLEFLIYFQGNSAPDKSGLPSDRFSAERTGGSVSTLTIQRTQQEDSAVYLCASSSWDRGSYEQYFGPGTRLTVT.